The present entry profiles one T cell receptor beta chain with its context. Its antigen is undetermined. This sample stems from a study of cytomegalovirus exposure and HLA in healthy donors. The CDR3 is 16 amino acids. Trimming shortened V by 6 bases and J by 4 bases, and 21 bases separated the two germline ends. Germline CDR1 is MGHRA and CDR2 is YSYEKL. Study-level points and caveats: In vitro confirmation showed three CMV-associated chains to be CMV antigen specific.

TCRdb keeps only in-frame clones here, not all; method: immunoSEQ multiplex PCR. The sample contains roughly 180,000 clones, approximately 86% of which appear only once. The sample consisted of PBMCs. The chain employs TRBV4-1 and TRBJ1-1; D call uncertain. This receptor was identified in a man under 40 in good health and CMV-seropositive. The CDR3: CASSYLSQVMGTEAFF. CDR3 in DNA: TGCGCCAGCAGTTATCTAAGTCAGGTGATGGGCACTGAAGCTTTCTTT.